This T cell receptor beta chain was sequenced during a study of blood T cell repertoires in COVID-19. Study-wide context: From the United States, Italy and Spain came samples of acute and convalescent COVID-19. Sources were T cells, B-cell-depleted T cells, or PBMCs; the material itself was cDNA or gDNA.

V was clipped by 7 bases and J by 0 bases; unmatched bases: 12. Germline V CDR1 and CDR2: MNHEY, SMNVEV (reference sequence). This CDR3 is 18 amino acids long. Original processing methods: Cell counts per sample came from amplifying reference gene primers. TCRdb's table, derived via immunoSEQ multiplex PCR, lists solely in-frame clones and lacks some. Clonal size and the V and J genes are those of that table, whereas D and trimming came from the DNA. The data show hundreds of thousands of clones, around 80% seen once. This rearrangement joins TRBV27 to TRBJ2-6; 7 nucleotides align to TRBD1. This TCR was sampled from a woman between 35 and 50 years old with active or convalescent COVID-19. Specimen: peripheral blood. CDR3 in amino acids: CASTPPQDRSSGANVLTF. The CDR3 DNA reads as TGTGCCAGCACCCCCCCCCAGGACAGGAGCTCTGGGGCCAACGTCCTGACTTTC.